The subject of this entry is one T cell receptor beta chain. V shed 2 bases and J 10 bases; nucleotides not matched to a gene: 10. CDR3 length: 14 residues. The germline V gene has CDR1 DFQATT and CDR2 SNEGSKA (reference sequence). TCRdb analysed the RT-PCR reads with MiXCR anew, one entry per CDR3 protein. The sample contains about 680,000 distinct CDR3 sequences, 13% to 15% of which appear only once. The chain combines TRBV20-1 with TRBJ2-1; the match to TRBD1 covers 8 bases. This receptor was identified in a female donor in good health, serving as a healthy control. What was sequenced was memory CD4+ T cells from blood. The CDR3 region is CSARTGTGMGEQFF. Written as DNA, the CDR3 is TGCAGTGCTAGAACCGGGACAGGTATGGGGGAGCAGTTCTTC.